This is a list of T cell receptor beta chains from one sample in a study of cytomegalovirus exposure and HLA in healthy donors. TCRdb's copy holds only in-frame clones and misses some; the assay was immunoSEQ multiplex PCR. The table shows roughly 140,000 clones, with 82% occurring only once. Material: PBMCs. These receptors originate from a woman between 50 and 59 years old in good health and CMV-seropositive. CDR3s include the opening cysteine and the closing phenylalanine or tryptophan. Each record gives: J gene, clone size, CDR3 length, D gene, V gene, CDR3 protein, CDR3 DNA. The D gene is left open where the match is weak. Only some rows state a clone size, as once, few, many or a class for expanded clones.

TRBJ1-3 | - | 13 | TRBD1 | TRBV18 | CASSSGQGNTIYF | TGTGCCAGCTCATCGGGACAGGGAAACACCATATATTTT
TRBJ1-3 | few | 14 | - | TRBV18 | CASSPLPPPNTIYF | TGTGCCAGCTCACCACTTCCTCCTCCAAACACCATATATTTT
TRBJ2-1 | once | 14 | TRBD1 | TRBV6-1 | CASSVGTGGNEQFF | TGTGCCAGCAGCGTGGGAACAGGGGGAAATGAGCAGTTCTTC
TRBJ2-3 | - | 15 | - | TRBV7-7 | CASSLDGKSTDTQYF | TGTGCTAGCAGCTTAGATGGCAAGAGCACAGATACGCAGTATTTT
TRBJ1-5 | - | 12 | - | TRBV7-2 | CASSSPNQPQHF | TGTGCCAGCAGCTCCCCAAATCAGCCCCAGCATTTT
TRBJ1-5 | - | 16 | - | TRBV19 | CASSIGSGYSNQPQHF | TGTGCCAGTAGTATAGGGAGCGGATATAGCAATCAGCCCCAGCATTTT
TRBJ1-2 | - | 12 | - | TRBV10-1 | CASSEVGGGYTF | TGCGCCAGCAGTGAGGTGGGAGGTGGCTACACCTTC
TRBJ1-2 | - | 14 | TRBD1 | TRBV6-1 | CASSPGQGGYGYTF | TGTGCCAGCTCACCGGGACAGGGGGGATATGGCTACACCTTC
TRBJ2-1 | once | 14 | - | TRBV5-1 | CASSLVAREDEQFF | TGCGCCAGCAGCTTGGTGGCCAGGGAGGATGAGCAGTTCTTC
TRBJ2-7 | - | 12 | - | TRBV28 | CASGTPTYEQYF | TGTGCCAGCGGGACTCCCACCTACGAGCAGTACTTC
TRBJ2-2 | - | 15 | TRBD2 | TRBV7-6 | CASSFLAGGTGELFF | TGTGCCAGCAGCTTTCTAGCGGGGGGCACCGGGGAGCTGTTTTTT
TRBJ2-7 | - | 14 | - | TRBV6-1 | CASTGTRASYEQYF | TGTGCCAGCACCGGGACTCGGGCCTCCTACGAGCAGTACTTC
TRBJ1-1 | few | 13 | - | TRBV6-1 | CASRDRSVTEAFF | TGTGCCAGCAGGGACAGATCTGTAACTGAAGCTTTCTTT
TRBJ2-7 | once | 12 | - | TRBV30 | CAWSVLRGEQYF | TGTGCCTGGAGTGTACTAAGGGGCGAGCAGTACTTC
TRBJ1-5 | - | 14 | TRBD1 | TRBV14 | CASSQTGRNQPQHF | TGTGCCAGCAGCCAGACAGGGCGCAATCAGCCCCAGCATTTT
TRBJ1-2 | - | 14 | - | TRBV7-2 | CASSRTGTNYGYTF | TGTGCCAGCAGCCGAACAGGGACTAACTATGGCTACACCTTC
TRBJ1-4 | - | 14 | - | TRBV6-5 | CASRATGSREKLFF | TGTGCCAGCCGGGCCACAGGGTCGCGTGAAAAACTGTTTTTT
TRBJ1-1 | - | 17 | - | TRBV5-1 | CASSLVSQGTMNTEAFF | TGCGCCAGCAGCTTGGTATCGCAGGGAACTATGAACACTGAAGCTTTCTTT
TRBJ2-7 | - | 16 | - | TRBV4-1 | CASSQESRYYEYEQYF | TGCGCCAGCAGCCAAGAATCAAGGTACTATGAATACGAGCAGTACTTC
TRBJ2-5 | - | 13 | TRBD1 | TRBV9 | CASSSTGVGTQYF | TGTGCCAGCAGCTCTACAGGGGTTGGGACCCAGTACTTC
TRBJ2-2 | - | 16 | - | TRBV7-2 | CASSRNAGTNTGELFF | TGTGCCAGCAGCCGGAACGCGGGTACGAACACCGGGGAGCTGTTTTTT
TRBJ2-7 | - | 13 | - | TRBV7-8 | CASSLAEIYEQYF | TGTGCCAGCAGCTTAGCGGAGATTTACGAGCAGTACTTC
TRBJ2-7 | - | 15 | TRBD2 | TRBV6-6 | CASSYGLAGSYEQYF | TGTGCCAGCAGTTATGGACTAGCGGGGAGCTACGAGCAGTACTTC
TRBJ2-2 | - | 13 | TRBD1 | TRBV5-1 | CASRTGDTGELFF | TGCGCCAGCAGGACAGGGGACACCGGGGAGCTGTTTTTT
TRBJ1-1 | - | 13 | - | TRBV14 | CASSQSLDTEAFF | TGTGCCAGCAGCCAGTCTCTCGACACTGAAGCTTTCTTT
TRBJ2-7 | - | 14 | - | TRBV19 | CASSIVGVSYEQYF | TGTGCCAGTAGTATAGTTGGAGTCTCCTACGAGCAGTACTTC
TRBJ1-4 | - | 14 | TRBD1 | TRBV29-1 | CSVGTGGGNEKLFF | TGCAGCGTCGGGACAGGGGGCGGTAATGAAAAACTGTTTTTT
TRBJ1-2 | - | 12 | TRBD1 | TRBV2 | CASQDREFGYTF | TGTGCCAGCCAGGACAGGGAGTTTGGCTACACCTTC
TRBJ1-1 | - | 15 | TRBD1 | TRBV7-2 | CASSLVRTGGTEAFF | TGTGCCAGCAGCTTAGTTAGGACAGGGGGAACTGAAGCTTTCTTT
TRBJ1-5 | - | 14 | - | TRBV19 | CASKWGGGNQPQHF | TGTGCCAGTAAGTGGGGGGGAGGCAATCAGCCCCAGCATTTT
TRBJ2-3 | - | 12 | - | TRBV5-1 | CASGLSTDTQYF | TGCGCCAGTGGGCTGAGCACAGATACGCAGTATTTT
TRBJ2-1 | - | 15 | TRBD2 | TRBV6-1 | CASISGGAGYNEQFF | TGTGCCAGCATTAGCGGGGGGGCCGGTTACAATGAGCAGTTCTTC
TRBJ2-2 | - | 17 | TRBD2 | TRBV9 | CASSLRLAGGPTGELFF | TGTGCCAGCAGCCTACGGCTAGCGGGGGGGCCCACCGGGGAGCTGTTTTTT
TRBJ1-2 | - | 11 | - | TRBV7-8 | CASSYGLGYTF | TGTGCCAGCAGCTACGGACTAGGCTACACCTTC
TRBJ2-7 | - | 16 | TRBD1 | TRBV11-2 | CASSLSGTGPSYEQYF | TGTGCCAGCAGCTTATCCGGGACAGGGCCATCCTACGAGCAGTACTTC
TRBJ1-2 | - | 14 | TRBD1 | TRBV7-2 | CASSLGQGRYGYTF | TGTGCCAGCAGCTTGGGACAGGGGAGGTACGGCTACACCTTC
TRBJ2-3 | once | 15 | TRBD1 | TRBV6-6 | CASRSGTGGADTQYF | TGTGCCAGCAGGTCCGGGACAGGGGGCGCAGATACGCAGTATTTT
TRBJ2-7 | few | 14 | TRBD1 | TRBV5-5 | CASSLGTGGFEQYF | TGTGCCAGCAGCTTGGGGACAGGGGGCTTCGAGCAGTACTTC
TRBJ2-6 | once | 17 | TRBD1 | TRBV25-1 | CASSESGGTAGANVLTF | TGTGCCAGCAGTGAATCAGGGGGAACGGCTGGGGCCAACGTCCTGACTTTC
TRBJ1-2 | - | 11 | - | TRBV10-1 | CATPQGGGYTF | TGCGCCACCCCGCAGGGAGGAGGCTACACCTTC
TRBJ1-2 | - | 14 | - | TRBV6-6 | CASSYSQINYGYTF | TGTGCCAGCAGTTACTCACAGATTAACTATGGCTACACCTTC
TRBJ1-2 | - | 14 | - | TRBV5-8 | CASSLRGLFYGYTF | TGTGCCAGCAGCTTGCGAGGGTTATTCTATGGCTACACCTTC
TRBJ2-7 | - | 13 | - | TRBV7-9 | CASSLGQPYEQYF | TGTGCCAGCAGCTTAGGACAGCCCTACGAGCAGTACTTC
TRBJ2-7 | - | 13 | - | TRBV9 | CASSVAPSYEQYF | TGTGCCAGCAGCGTAGCTCCCTCCTACGAGCAGTACTTC
TRBJ1-2 | - | 11 | - | TRBV28 | CASSLNGGYTF | TGTGCCAGCAGTTTAAACGGGGGCTACACCTTC
TRBJ1-2 | - | 13 | - | TRBV5-6 | CASSFGGKGGYAF | TGTGCCAGCAGCTTCGGGGGGAAAGGAGGCTACGCCTTC
TRBJ2-6 | - | 16 | TRBD1 | TRBV2 | CASSIRGQGGANVLTF | TGTGCCAGCAGTATCAGGGGGCAGGGAGGGGCCAACGTCCTGACTTTC
TRBJ2-3 | - | 16 | TRBD2 | TRBV10-2 | CASSEFSGGSTDTQYF | TGCGCCAGCAGTGAGTTCAGCGGGGGAAGCACAGATACGCAGTATTTT
TRBJ1-6 | - | 15 | TRBD1 | TRBV5-4 | CASSKGQGENSPLHF | TGTGCCAGCAGCAAAGGACAGGGTGAAAATTCACCCCTCCACTTT
TRBJ1-5 | - | 13 | - | TRBV7-8 | CASSSQGIQPQHF | TGTGCCAGCAGCTCACAGGGAATTCAGCCCCAGCATTTT
TRBJ1-6 | few | 16 | - | TRBV5-1 | CASSRTGTESGSPLHF | TGCGCCAGCAGCCGCACAGGGACGGAGTCTGGTTCACCCCTCCACTTT
TRBJ2-7 | - | 15 | - | TRBV10-1 | CASSESVGRIYEQYF | TGCGCCAGCAGTGAGTCCGTCGGCAGGATCTACGAGCAGTACTTC
TRBJ2-7 | few | 14 | TRBD2 | TRBV15 | CATSRSGGAYEQYF | TGTGCCACCAGCAGGAGCGGGGGGGCCTACGAGCAGTACTTC
TRBJ1-2 | - | 17 | TRBD1 | TRBV7-2 | CASSLSAGQGRNYGYTF | TGTGCCAGCAGCCTTAGCGCGGGACAGGGGAGGAACTATGGCTACACCTTC